These 26 T cell receptor beta chains were all obtained from the same sample, sequenced in a study of blood T cell repertoires in COVID-19. TCRdb's copy holds only in-frame clones and misses some; the assay was immunoSEQ multiplex PCR. Seen here are about 240,000 clones, 86% observed once, and the top ten hold less than 4%. Sequencing was done on a sample of PBMCs or T cells enriched from blood (not recorded which). Receptor source: a woman between 40 and 55 years old with acute COVID-19.

This clone was observed a few times. The V and J genes are TRBV5-4 and TRBJ2-7; no clear D gene. With 4 bases removed from V and 6 bases from J, the gap between germline ends came to 14 bases. The CDR3 is 13 amino acids. CDR1 is SGHNT and CDR2 is YYREEE in the germline V gene (reference sequence). This CDR3 is CASSNDLVSEQYF. The CDR3 region has the DNA TGTGCCAGCAGCAATGACCTAGTTTCCGAGCAGTACTTC.

The chain combines TRBV2 with TRBJ2-2; possibly TRBD2 for D (5 bases). V lost 3 bases and J lost 6, with 8 bases in between. Germline-derived CDR1 and CDR2 are SNHLY and FYNNEI. This CDR3 comprises 13 residues. The CDR3 DNA reads as TGTGCCAGCAGTGACGGGGTAGCCGGGGAGCTGTTTTTT. Protein sequence: CASSDGVAGELFF.

The chain is built from TRBV10-2 and TRBJ1-2, with D possibly matching TRBD1 (5 bases). This CDR3 region has 15 residues. The V end lost 4 bases, the J end lost 8 bases, and 20 bases lay between the germline ends. Germline CDR1 and CDR2: WSHSY and SAAADI. Written as DNA, the CDR3 is TGCGCCAGCAGTGCGGATGGGGCAGCAATAGAGGGCTACACCTTC. This codes for CASSADGAAIEGYTF.

This chain joins TRBV7-9 and TRBJ2-7; 10 positions match TRBD1. J gave up 7 bases and V 3 bases, and 6 bases lay outside the gene matches. CDR3 length: 14 residues. Germline assignment: CDR1 SEHNR and CDR2 FQNEAQ (reference sequence). CDR3 nucleotide sequence: TGTGCCAGCAGCTTCTCGGACAGGGGGGGTGAGCAGTACTTC. This gives the protein CASSFSDRGGEQYF.

A remark on this clone: The same CDR3 also results from other DNA sequences found in this sample. The J gene is TRBJ2-2, the V gene TRBV30; possibly TRBD2 for D (6 bases). Trimming took off 3 bases at V and 0 bases at J, with 8 bases between the two ends. CDR1 GTSNPN and CDR2 SVGIG come from the germline V gene (reference sequence). CDR3 length equals 14 residues. The DNA for the CDR3 is TGTGCCTGGAGGCGGGGCGCGAACACCGGGGAGCTGTTTTTT. Amino acids: CAWRRGANTGELFF. The variable domain in full, completed from reference TRBV30 and TRBJ2-2, reads SQTIHQWPATLVQPVGSPLSLECTVEGTSNPNLYWYRQAAGRGLQLLFYSVGIGQISSEVPQNLSASRPQDRQFILSSKKLLLSDSGFYLCAWRRGANTGELFFGEGSRLTVL.

The chain links TRBV18 to TRBJ2-3, with D perhaps matching TRBD1 (6 bases). The CDR3 is 18 amino acids. V was shortened by 0 bases and J by 4 bases, with 20 bases between the two germline ends. Germline V gives CDR1 KGHSH, CDR2 LQKENI. CDR3 in amino acids: CASSPPWVTGPPADTQYF. CDR3 DNA: TGTGCCAGCTCACCACCGTGGGTGACAGGACCTCCCGCAGATACGCAGTATTTT.

This chain uses TRBV19 with TRBJ1-4; 7 bases agree with TRBD1. Trimming removed 3 bases from V and 1 base from J; junction bases left unmatched: 2. The CDR3 extends over 15 amino acids. Germline V gene data show CDR1 as LNHDA and CDR2 as SQIVND (reference sequence). CDR3 in amino acids: CASSIRDRTNEKLFF. In nucleotides, the CDR3 is TGTGCCAGTAGTATTAGGGACAGAACTAATGAAAAACTGTTTTTT. Full variable domain (remainder filled in from reference TRBV19 and TRBJ1-4): DGGITQSPKYLFRKEGQNVTLSCEQNLNHDAMYWYRQDPGQGLRLIYYSQIVNDFQKGDIAEGYSVSREKKESFPLTVTSAQKNPTAFYLCASSIRDRTNEKLFFGSGTQLSVL.

The rearrangement uses TRBV28 and TRBJ1-2, with D tentatively TRBD1 (5 bases). Trimming removed 4 bases at V and 1 base at J, with 10 bases between. The V gene's germline CDR1 is MDHEN and CDR2 SYDVKM. The CDR3 spans 14 residues. The CDR3 DNA follows: TGTGCCAGCAGTTCTATGACAGATAACTATGGCTACACCTTC. Amino acid sequence: CASSSMTDNYGYTF.

This chain connects TRBV5-4 to TRBJ1-6, with 7 bases that match TRBD1. With 4 bases clipped from V and 7 bases from J, the junction kept 2 bases outside the gene matches. Per the germline V gene, CDR1 is SGHNT and CDR2 is YYREEE (reference sequence). CDR3 length: 13 residues. The CDR3 loop reads CASSGDRNSPLHF. In DNA, the CDR3 is TGTGCCAGCAGCGGGGACAGAAATTCACCCCTCCACTTT.

V and J are TRBV7-9 and TRBJ2-5; possibly TRBD1 for D (5 bases). This CDR3 region has 15 residues. Germline loops: CDR1 SEHNR, CDR2 FQNEAQ (reference sequence). Trimming removed 2 bases from V and 3 bases from J, with 13 bases in between. Here the CDR3 reads CASSLRSVREETQYF. Here the CDR3 DNA reads TGTGCCAGCAGCTTAAGGTCGGTCAGGGAAGAGACCCAGTACTTC.

The V and J genes are TRBV4-2 and TRBJ2-7; 8 nucleotides match TRBD2. The germline gives CDR1 LGHNA, CDR2 YNFKEQ. V was pared by 6 bases and J by 5 bases, with 9 bases of the junction left unmatched. There are 14 residues in the CDR3. Here the CDR3 reads CASSTREGQNEQYF. The CDR3 DNA sequence: TGTGCCAGCAGTACTCGGGAGGGCCAAAACGAGCAGTACTTC.

This clone was recorded a few times. The V gene is TRBV4-1, the J gene TRBJ1-1; weak D call: TRBD1 (5 bases). The CDR3 runs to 15 residues. The V end was cut by 0 bases, the J end by 4 bases, with 12 bases between. CDR1 is MGHRA, CDR2 YSYEKL, per germline. CDR3 loop: CASSQDFPGLTEAFF. CDR3 in DNA: TGCGCCAGCAGCCAAGATTTCCCAGGGCTCACTGAAGCTTTCTTT.

This clone was counted between two and nine times. V is TRBV5-1 and J is TRBJ2-1, with a possible D match to TRBD2 (6 bases). V lost 0 bases and J 7 bases, leaving 17 bases between the germline ends. The CDR3 spans 16 residues. Germline V CDR1 and CDR2: SGHRS, YFSETQ. CDR3 amino acids: CASSLAIDGSSNEQFF. CDR3 DNA: TGCGCCAGCAGCTTGGCCATCGACGGGAGTTCGAATGAGCAGTTCTTC.

The rearrangement links TRBV9 to TRBJ1-6; D perhaps matches TRBD1 (5 bases). The V and J ends lost 3 bases and 5 bases respectively, with 12 bases between them. The CDR3 length is 15 residues. Per the germline V gene, CDR1 is SGDLS and CDR2 is YYNGEE. CDR3 sequence (DNA): TGTGCCAGCAGCGGTTCGGGACTCGATAATTCACCCCTCCACTTT. This translates into CASSGSGLDNSPLHF.

This chain links TRBV19 with TRBJ2-2, with 7 bases identical to TRBD2. The trim removed 0 bases at V and 7 bases at J, leaving 8 bases unmatched. CDR3 length: 16 amino acids. Germline-derived CDR1 and CDR2 are LNHDA and SQIVND (reference sequence). The CDR3 protein is CASSIEPAGRVGELFF. The CDR3 nucleotides are TGTGCCAGTAGTATAGAACCAGCGGGACGTGTCGGGGAGCTGTTTTTT.

The gene calls are TRBV7-9 and TRBJ2-1; a possible D gene is TRBD2 (6 bases). The V gene lost 2 bases and the J gene lost 15 bases, with 11 bases spanning the gap. The CDR3 covers 11 residues. Germline V CDR1 and CDR2: SEHNR, FQNEAQ (reference sequence). The CDR3 sequence: CASSLLAGPFF. The CDR3 DNA reads TGTGCCAGCAGCTTACTCGCGGGACCGTTCTTC.

This chain joins TRBV18 and TRBJ1-3; a weak D match, TRBD1 (5 bases). CDR3 length: 15 residues. The germline gives CDR1 KGHSH, CDR2 LQKENI. V dropped 4 bases and J dropped 0 bases, with 10 bases sitting between them. The CDR3 DNA is TGTGCCAGCTCACGAACAGGTGACTCTGGAAACACCATATATTTT. This translates into CASSRTGDSGNTIYF.

This rearrangement joins TRBV5-1 to TRBJ1-5; D remains unclear. The CDR3 extends over 14 amino acids. Germline V lookup: CDR1 SGHRS, CDR2 YFSETQ. V was shortened by 1 base and J by 5 bases, with 10 bases between the two germline ends. The CDR3 loop is CASSLSGKDQPQHF. CDR3 DNA: TGCGCCAGCAGCTTGTCGGGGAAGGATCAGCCCCAGCATTTT.

The rearrangement uses TRBV7-9 and TRBJ2-1; 8 nucleotides agree with TRBD1. The CDR3 contains 16 residues. Trimming at V came to 7 bases and at J to 9 bases, leaving 17 bases not matched to a gene. The V gene's germline CDR1 is SEHNR and CDR2 FQNEAQ (reference sequence). In DNA form, the CDR3 reads TGTGCCAGCACTCCACCCGGATACGGACAGGGAGTTGAGCAGTTCTTC. Protein: CASTPPGYGQGVEQFF.

The chain couples TRBV2 to TRBJ1-1; D might be TRBD1 (5 bases). The CDR3 is 14 residues long. Germline V gene data show CDR1 as SNHLY and CDR2 as FYNNEI. Trimming stripped 7 bases from V and 6 bases from J, with 18 bases between. CDR3 region: CASNSLGARAEAFF. The DNA for the CDR3 is TGTGCCAGCAATAGCCTTGGGGCGCGAGCTGAAGCTTTCTTT.

V usage is TRBV5-6 and J usage is TRBJ1-6; D gene uncertain. V lost 0 bases and J 14 bases, leaving 12 bases between the germline ends. The CDR3 has 13 residues. Germline loops: CDR1 SGHDT, CDR2 YYEEEE. The CDR3 protein is CASSLDRGRTLHF. The CDR3 DNA follows: TGTGCCAGCAGCTTGGATCGGGGTAGGACCCTCCACTTT.

The J gene is TRBJ1-3, the V gene TRBV5-1; maybe TRBD1 (5 bases). The CDR3 sequence is 15 residues long. V was pared by 2 bases and J by 3 bases, with 12 bases between. Germline CDR1 reads SGHRS; CDR2 reads YFSETQ. As DNA, the CDR3 is TGCGCCAGCAGCTTAGCGGGGGTGTATGGAAACACCATATATTTT. Encoded protein: CASSLAGVYGNTIYF.

The J gene is TRBJ2-7, the V gene TRBV30; weak D call: TRBD2 (7 bases). This CDR3 spans 14 amino acids. Germline V lookup: CDR1 GTSNPN, CDR2 SVGIG (reference sequence). The V and J ends lost 8 bases and 0 bases respectively, with 17 bases between them. The CDR3 nucleotides read TGTGCCGGAGGGGGGGGCGGGAGCTCCTACGAGCAGTACTTC. This sequence encodes CAGGGGGSSYEQYF.

The chain is built from TRBV7-9 and TRBJ2-7; perhaps TRBD1 as D (6 bases). CDR1 and CDR2 (germline): SEHNR, FQNEAQ (reference sequence). Trimming left V 2 bases short and J 3 bases short, with 11 bases between. The CDR3 covers 14 residues. The CDR3 sequence: CASSLLGAVYEQYF. The DNA for the CDR3 is TGTGCCAGCAGCTTACTGGGGGCTGTCTACGAGCAGTACTTC. The full variable domain, completed using reference TRBV7-9 and TRBJ2-7, is DTGVSQNPRHKITKRGQNVTFRCDPISEHNRLYWYRQTLGQGPEFLTYFQNEAQLEKSRLLSDRFSAERPKGSFSTLEIQRTEQGDSAMYLCASSLLGAVYEQYFGPGTRLTVT.

Worth noting for this clone: Relative to the germline gene, one junction end is altered; a read error may explain this. This rearrangement joins TRBV7-7 to TRBJ2-3; 7 bases fit TRBD1. Looked up from germline, CDR1 is SSHAT and CDR2 is FNYEAQ (reference sequence). The CDR3 contains 14 residues. Here the CDR3 reads CASSPNRGSDTQYF. The CDR3 DNA follows: TGTGCTAGCAGCCCCAACAGGGGATCCGATACGCAGTATTTT.

This sequence joins TRBV11-2 and TRBJ2-1; 8 bases agree with TRBD2. CDR3 length: 15 residues. V was clipped by 3 bases and J by 5 bases; unmatched bases: 6. Germline lookup yields CDR1 SGHAT and CDR2 FQNNGV. CDR3 in amino acids: CASSFQTSDHNEQFF. CDR3 coding DNA: TGTGCCAGCAGCTTCCAGACTAGCGACCACAATGAGCAGTTCTTC.